Listed below are T cell receptor beta chains from one sample, sequenced in a study of blood T cell dynamics during melanoma immunotherapy. Generated by immunoSEQ multiplex PCR, the TCRdb table keeps only in-frame clones and is missing some. There are around 14,000 clones in the sample; more than 75% occur only once, and about 4.6% lies in the top ten. The sequences come from blood, collected from a patient treated with checkpoint blockade. The receptors stem from a human donor with melanoma. Each CDR3 is given with its conserved first and last residue. The order of the fields is clone size, V gene, CDR3 length, J gene, D gene, CDR3 protein, CDR3 DNA. D genes are given only for firm matches. Size is stated for part of the rows, as once, few or many counts, or as a class when the clone is expanded.

clone_size: few
v_call: TRBV27
cdr3_length: 15
j_call: TRBJ1-6
d_call: TRBD1
cdr3_aa: CASSKGQGDNSPLHF
cdr3_nt: TGTGCCAGCAGTAAGGGACAGGGCGACAATTCACCCCTCCACTTT

clone_size: .
v_call: TRBV28
cdr3_length: 12
j_call: TRBJ2-1
d_call: .
cdr3_aa: CASNSEYNEQFF
cdr3_nt: TGTGCCAGCAATTCGGAGTACAATGAGCAGTTCTTC

clone_size: once
v_call: TRBV7-8
cdr3_length: 14
j_call: TRBJ1-4
d_call: .
cdr3_aa: CASSPTPRIGPRFF
cdr3_nt: TGTGCCAGCAGCCCGACCCCTCGGATTGGTCCTCGGTTTTTT

clone_size: .
v_call: TRBV7-3
cdr3_length: 13
j_call: TRBJ1-6
d_call: .
cdr3_aa: CASSLQGRSPLHF
cdr3_nt: TGTGCCAGCAGCTTACAGGGGAGGTCACCCCTCCACTTT

clone_size: .
v_call: TRBV6-6
cdr3_length: 14
j_call: TRBJ1-3
d_call: .
cdr3_aa: CASSSSRVGNTIYF
cdr3_nt: TGTGCCAGCAGTTCCTCCAGGGTTGGAAACACCATATATTTT

clone_size: .
v_call: TRBV7-9
cdr3_length: 16
j_call: TRBJ2-6
d_call: .
cdr3_aa: CASSRSSSAGANVLTF
cdr3_nt: TGTGCCAGCAGCCGGTCATCGAGTGCTGGGGCCAACGTCCTGACTTTC

clone_size: .
v_call: TRBV15
cdr3_length: 14
j_call: TRBJ2-5
d_call: .
cdr3_aa: CATSRDPGGETQYF
cdr3_nt: TGTGCCACCAGCAGAGATCCCGGCGGGGAGACCCAGTACTTC

clone_size: once
v_call: TRBV4-1
cdr3_length: 19
j_call: TRBJ2-5
d_call: TRBD2
cdr3_aa: CASSQRSDSGGAWVETQYF
cdr3_nt: TGCGCCAGCAGCCAAAGATCGGATAGCGGGGGGGCGTGGGTGGAGACCCAGTACTTC

clone_size: .
v_call: TRBV6-5
cdr3_length: 11
j_call: TRBJ1-1
d_call: .
cdr3_aa: CANAKNTEAFF
cdr3_nt: TGTGCCAACGCGAAGAACACTGAAGCTTTCTTT

clone_size: .
v_call: TRBV7-6
cdr3_length: 13
j_call: TRBJ2-7
d_call: .
cdr3_aa: CASSSFRTYEQYF
cdr3_nt: TGTGCCAGCAGCTCTTTTCGCACCTACGAGCAGTACTTC

clone_size: .
v_call: TRBV28
cdr3_length: 18
j_call: TRBJ1-6
d_call: .
cdr3_aa: CASSSIAVSTSYNSPLHF
cdr3_nt: TGTGCCAGCAGTTCTATTGCTGTGTCCACCTCCTATAATTCACCCCTCCACTTT

clone_size: .
v_call: TRBV7-9
cdr3_length: 15
j_call: TRBJ2-7
d_call: TRBD2
cdr3_aa: CASSFDGWGGYEQYF
cdr3_nt: TGTGCCAGCAGCTTTGACGGGTGGGGGGGATACGAGCAGTACTTC

clone_size: .
v_call: TRBV2
cdr3_length: 15
j_call: TRBJ2-7
d_call: TRBD1
cdr3_aa: CASRFRDRSTYEQYF
cdr3_nt: TGTGCCAGCAGGTTCCGGGACAGGAGTACCTACGAGCAGTACTTC

clone_size: .
v_call: TRBV27
cdr3_length: 14
j_call: TRBJ1-4
d_call: .
cdr3_aa: CASSPGRHNEKLFF
cdr3_nt: TGTGCCAGCAGCCCTGGGCGGCATAATGAAAAACTGTTTTTT

clone_size: .
v_call: TRBV6-6
cdr3_length: 15
j_call: TRBJ2-3
d_call: .
cdr3_aa: CASSYPRGHTDTQYF
cdr3_nt: TGTGCCAGCAGTTACCCCCGGGGGCACACAGATACGCAGTATTTT

clone_size: .
v_call: TRBV19
cdr3_length: 17
j_call: TRBJ1-2
d_call: .
cdr3_aa: CASSISGGRGAVGGYTF
cdr3_nt: TGTGCCAGTAGTATATCCGGGGGCAGGGGAGCGGTCGGTGGCTACACCTTC

clone_size: .
v_call: TRBV5-1
cdr3_length: 14
j_call: TRBJ2-1
d_call: .
cdr3_aa: CASRAGGSYNEQFF
cdr3_nt: TGCGCCAGCCGCGCTGGGGGTTCCTACAATGAGCAGTTCTTC

clone_size: .
v_call: TRBV28
cdr3_length: 13
j_call: TRBJ2-7
d_call: .
cdr3_aa: CASSSQGSYEQYF
cdr3_nt: TGTGCCAGCAGTTCCCAGGGGTCCTACGAGCAGTACTTC

clone_size: .
v_call: TRBV5-1
cdr3_length: 15
j_call: TRBJ2-7
d_call: TRBD1
cdr3_aa: CASSTGPQGAREQYF
cdr3_nt: TGCGCCAGCAGCACGGGCCCGCAGGGGGCGAGGGAGCAGTACTTC

clone_size: once
v_call: TRBV10-1
cdr3_length: 17
j_call: TRBJ2-3
d_call: .
cdr3_aa: CASSESPDYSNTDTQYF
cdr3_nt: TGCGCCAGCAGTGAGTCCCCGGACTATTCCAACACAGATACGCAGTATTTT

clone_size: .
v_call: TRBV10-3
cdr3_length: 14
j_call: TRBJ1-6
d_call: .
cdr3_aa: CAIRGLHGNSPLHF
cdr3_nt: TGTGCCATCAGGGGCTTACACGGTAATTCACCCCTCCACTTT

clone_size: .
v_call: TRBV14
cdr3_length: 15
j_call: TRBJ2-7
d_call: .
cdr3_aa: CASSQESWASYEQYF
cdr3_nt: TGTGCCAGCAGCCAAGAGTCTTGGGCTTCCTACGAGCAGTACTTC

clone_size: .
v_call: TRBV4-1
cdr3_length: 16
j_call: TRBJ1-2
d_call: TRBD1
cdr3_aa: CASSHRQGTANYGYTF
cdr3_nt: TGCGCCAGCAGCCATCGACAGGGTACTGCTAACTATGGCTACACCTTC

clone_size: .
v_call: TRBV5-4
cdr3_length: 14
j_call: TRBJ1-4
d_call: .
cdr3_aa: CASSLGGLNEKLFF
cdr3_nt: TGTGCCAGCAGCTTGGGTGGGCTAAATGAAAAACTGTTTTTT

clone_size: few
v_call: TRBV29-1
cdr3_length: 15
j_call: TRBJ2-1
d_call: .
cdr3_aa: CSVVPGPSSYNEQFF
cdr3_nt: TGCAGCGTTGTACCAGGGCCCAGCTCCTACAATGAGCAGTTCTTC

clone_size: .
v_call: TRBV25-1
cdr3_length: 13
j_call: TRBJ1-4
d_call: .
cdr3_aa: CASRRQADEKLFF
cdr3_nt: TGTGCCAGCAGAAGACAGGCAGATGAAAAACTGTTTTTT

clone_size: .
v_call: TRBV5-1
cdr3_length: 14
j_call: TRBJ2-1
d_call: TRBD2
cdr3_aa: CASSSHGGANEQFF
cdr3_nt: TGCGCCAGCAGCTCTCACGGGGGGGCAAATGAGCAGTTCTTC

clone_size: few
v_call: TRBV11-3
cdr3_length: 16
j_call: TRBJ2-5
d_call: TRBD2
cdr3_aa: CASSFRERGVQETQYF
cdr3_nt: TGTGCCAGCAGCTTCCGGGAGCGGGGGGTACAAGAGACCCAGTACTTC

clone_size: .
v_call: TRBV14
cdr3_length: 16
j_call: TRBJ1-3
d_call: .
cdr3_aa: CASSQVIGLSGNTIYF
cdr3_nt: TGTGCCAGCAGCCAAGTCATCGGACTCTCTGGAAACACCATATATTTT

clone_size: once
v_call: TRBV9
cdr3_length: 17
j_call: TRBJ1-2
d_call: .
cdr3_aa: CASSVEPIQPGSYGYTF
cdr3_nt: TGTGCCAGCAGCGTAGAACCGATACAACCGGGTTCCTATGGCTACACCTTC

clone_size: .
v_call: TRBV7-9
cdr3_length: 12
j_call: TRBJ2-5
d_call: .
cdr3_aa: CASSPPLGTQYF
cdr3_nt: TGTGCCAGCAGCCCTCCCCTTGGGACCCAGTACTTC

clone_size: .
v_call: TRBV6-5
cdr3_length: 12
j_call: TRBJ2-1
d_call: .
cdr3_aa: CASRGGYNEQFF
cdr3_nt: TGTGCCAGCAGAGGGGGTTACAATGAGCAGTTCTTC

clone_size: .
v_call: TRBV6-5
cdr3_length: 13
j_call: TRBJ1-6
d_call: .
cdr3_aa: CASSTKGFSPLHF
cdr3_nt: TGTGCCAGCAGTACCAAGGGGTTCTCACCCCTCCACTTT

clone_size: .
v_call: TRBV28
cdr3_length: 17
j_call: TRBJ1-4
d_call: TRBD1
cdr3_aa: CASSPPGQGRTNEKLFF
cdr3_nt: TGTGCCAGCAGTCCTCCCGGACAGGGGCGTACTAATGAAAAACTGTTTTTT

clone_size: .
v_call: TRBV9
cdr3_length: 14
j_call: TRBJ2-7
d_call: .
cdr3_aa: CASSFAPRTDEQYF
cdr3_nt: TGTGCCAGCAGCTTCGCGCCTAGAACGGACGAGCAGTACTTC

clone_size: once
v_call: TRBV18
cdr3_length: 15
j_call: TRBJ2-7
d_call: TRBD2
cdr3_aa: CASSPGASGTYEQYF
cdr3_nt: TGTGCCAGCTCACCCGGGGCTAGCGGTACCTACGAGCAGTACTTC

clone_size: .
v_call: TRBV5-1
cdr3_length: 15
j_call: TRBJ2-7
d_call: TRBD2
cdr3_aa: CASSLGSGRQYEQYF
cdr3_nt: TGTGCCAGCAGCTTGGGTAGCGGGCGTCAGTACGAGCAGTACTTC

clone_size: .
v_call: TRBV7-2
cdr3_length: 16
j_call: TRBJ2-1
d_call: TRBD2
cdr3_aa: CASSLVAGGTYNEQFF
cdr3_nt: TGTGCCAGCAGCTTAGTAGCGGGGGGCACCTACAATGAGCAGTTCTTC

clone_size: .
v_call: TRBV10-3
cdr3_length: 15
j_call: TRBJ2-5
d_call: .
cdr3_aa: CAISERRRGEETQYF
cdr3_nt: TGTGCCATCAGTGAGAGGAGGCGGGGTGAGGAGACCCAGTACTTC

clone_size: .
v_call: TRBV7-8
cdr3_length: 16
j_call: TRBJ2-2
d_call: TRBD2
cdr3_aa: CASSFSGGPNTGELFF
cdr3_nt: TGTGCCAGCAGCTTTAGCGGGGGACCGAACACCGGGGAGCTGTTTTTT

clone_size: .
v_call: TRBV28
cdr3_length: 12
j_call: TRBJ2-7
d_call: .
cdr3_aa: CASSLSRYEQYF
cdr3_nt: TGTGCCAGCAGCCTGAGCCGCTACGAGCAGTACTTC

clone_size: .
v_call: TRBV20-1
cdr3_length: 11
j_call: TRBJ2-5
d_call: .
cdr3_aa: CSAGQWETQYF
cdr3_nt: TGCAGTGCTGGCCAGTGGGAGACCCAGTACTTC

clone_size: .
v_call: TRBV11-2
cdr3_length: 12
j_call: TRBJ2-7
d_call: .
cdr3_aa: CASSLGIDEQYF
cdr3_nt: TGTGCCAGCAGCTTAGGAATCGACGAGCAGTACTTC

clone_size: .
v_call: TRBV7-3
cdr3_length: 12
j_call: TRBJ2-7
d_call: .
cdr3_aa: CASSLGGDEQYF
cdr3_nt: TGTGCCAGCAGCTTAGGTGGGGACGAGCAGTACTTC

clone_size: few
v_call: TRBV25-1
cdr3_length: 13
j_call: TRBJ1-1
d_call: .
cdr3_aa: CASSESTYTEAFF
cdr3_nt: TGTGCCAGCAGTGAGTCCACCTACACTGAAGCTTTCTTT

clone_size: .
v_call: TRBV7-9
cdr3_length: 14
j_call: TRBJ1-1
d_call: .
cdr3_aa: CASSPWDLNTEAFF
cdr3_nt: TGTGCCAGCAGCCCATGGGACTTGAACACTGAAGCTTTCTTT

clone_size: .
v_call: TRBV11-2
cdr3_length: 14
j_call: TRBJ2-7
d_call: TRBD2
cdr3_aa: CASSYGTTLFEQYF
cdr3_nt: TGTGCCAGCAGCTACGGGACTACTCTCTTCGAGCAGTACTTC

clone_size: .
v_call: TRBV6-1
cdr3_length: 15
j_call: TRBJ1-4
d_call: .
cdr3_aa: CASSEINRKNEKLFF
cdr3_nt: TGTGCCAGCAGTGAAATCAACAGGAAGAATGAAAAACTGTTTTTT

clone_size: .
v_call: TRBV5-4
cdr3_length: 15
j_call: TRBJ2-2
d_call: TRBD1
cdr3_aa: CASSLVQGANGELFF
cdr3_nt: TGTGCCAGCAGCTTGGTTCAGGGGGCTAACGGGGAGCTGTTTTTT

clone_size: .
v_call: TRBV4-1
cdr3_length: 12
j_call: TRBJ2-7
d_call: .
cdr3_aa: CASSQDFYEQYF
cdr3_nt: TGCGCCAGCAGCCAAGACTTCTACGAGCAGTACTTC

clone_size: .
v_call: TRBV15
cdr3_length: 21
j_call: TRBJ2-4
d_call: .
cdr3_aa: CATSSIRLGGEGGVAKNIQYF
cdr3_nt: TGTGCCACCAGCAGCATCCGCCTGGGGGGCGAGGGTGGTGTAGCCAAAAACATTCAGTACTTC

clone_size: once
v_call: TRBV4-1
cdr3_length: 14
j_call: TRBJ2-3
d_call: .
cdr3_aa: CASSQFRDTDTQYF
cdr3_nt: TGCGCCAGCAGCCAGTTCCGAGACACAGATACGCAGTATTTT

clone_size: .
v_call: TRBV2
cdr3_length: 13
j_call: TRBJ2-3
d_call: .
cdr3_aa: CASNEGGADTQYF
cdr3_nt: TGTGCCAGCAACGAGGGCGGCGCAGATACGCAGTATTTT

clone_size: .
v_call: TRBV28
cdr3_length: 21
j_call: TRBJ2-1
d_call: .
cdr3_aa: CASSLGGKVLSGWESYNEQFF
cdr3_nt: TGTGCCAGCAGTTTAGGTGGTAAGGTTTTGTCAGGGTGGGAATCCTACAATGAGCAGTTCTTC

clone_size: .
v_call: TRBV30
cdr3_length: 14
j_call: TRBJ2-7
d_call: .
cdr3_aa: CAWSVAPGLYEQYF
cdr3_nt: TGTGCCTGGAGCGTTGCCCCAGGGCTATACGAGCAGTACTTC

clone_size: .
v_call: TRBV15
cdr3_length: 16
j_call: TRBJ2-3
d_call: .
cdr3_aa: CATSRGQSGVTDTQYF
cdr3_nt: TGTGCCACCAGCAGAGGTCAGAGCGGAGTCACAGATACGCAGTATTTT

clone_size: .
v_call: TRBV7-4
cdr3_length: 14
j_call: TRBJ2-5
d_call: .
cdr3_aa: CASSLGRFQETQYF
cdr3_nt: TGTGCCAGCAGCTTAGGTCGTTTCCAAGAGACCCAGTACTTC

clone_size: .
v_call: TRBV9
cdr3_length: 8
j_call: TRBJ2-7
d_call: .
cdr3_aa: CASSVPYF
cdr3_nt: TGTGCCAGCAGCGTCCCATACTTC